The source of this T cell receptor (beta chain) is a study of blood T cell repertoires in COVID-19. Germline trimming cut 9 bases from V and 4 bases from J; bases unmatched to any gene: 7. In germline, CDR1 is KGHDR, CDR2 SFDVKD. This CDR3 contains 13 residues. In the study's own analysis: Nucleated cell counts were estimated from reference gene primer amplification. Generated by immunoSEQ multiplex PCR, the TCRdb table keeps only in-frame clones and is missing some. That table gives V, J and clone size, and the DNA gave D and trimming. The table has about 210,000 clones, under 90% seen once; the top ten hold approximately 6.9%.

The chain couples TRBV24-1 to TRBJ1-1; 7 bases fit TRBD1. The receptor comes from a man aged 60 to 69 with acute or convalescent COVID-19. The sample comprised peripheral blood. DNA for the CDR3: TGTGCCACCTCACAGGGGTGGTCCACTGAAGCTTTCTTT. It encodes CATSQGWSTEAFF.